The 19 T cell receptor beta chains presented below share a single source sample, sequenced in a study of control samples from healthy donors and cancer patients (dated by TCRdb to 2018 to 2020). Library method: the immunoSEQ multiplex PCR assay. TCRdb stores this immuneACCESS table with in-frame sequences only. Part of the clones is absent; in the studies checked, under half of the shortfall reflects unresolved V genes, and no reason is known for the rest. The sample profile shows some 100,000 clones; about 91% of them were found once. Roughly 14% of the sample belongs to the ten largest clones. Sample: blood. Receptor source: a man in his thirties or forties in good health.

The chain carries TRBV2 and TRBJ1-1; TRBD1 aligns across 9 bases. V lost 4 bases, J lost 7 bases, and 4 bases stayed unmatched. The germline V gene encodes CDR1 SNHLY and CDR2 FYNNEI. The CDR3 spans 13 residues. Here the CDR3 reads CASSVMGQGEAFF. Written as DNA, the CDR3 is TGTGCCAGCAGTGTAATGGGACAGGGTGAAGCTTTCTTT.

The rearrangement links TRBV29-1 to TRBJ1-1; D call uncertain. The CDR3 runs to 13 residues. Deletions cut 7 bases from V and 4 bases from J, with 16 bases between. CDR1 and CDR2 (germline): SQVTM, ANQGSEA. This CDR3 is CSAVGWVGTEAFF. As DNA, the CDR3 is TGCAGCGCGGTGGGGTGGGTAGGCACTGAAGCTTTCTTT.

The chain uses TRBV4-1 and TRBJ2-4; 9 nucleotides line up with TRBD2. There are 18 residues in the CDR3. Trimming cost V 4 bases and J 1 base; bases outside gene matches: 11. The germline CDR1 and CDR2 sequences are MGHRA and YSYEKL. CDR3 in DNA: TGCGCCAGCAGCCGATTGACAGCGGGGGGCGGCGCCAAAAACATTCAGTACTTC. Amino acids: CASSRLTAGGGAKNIQYF.

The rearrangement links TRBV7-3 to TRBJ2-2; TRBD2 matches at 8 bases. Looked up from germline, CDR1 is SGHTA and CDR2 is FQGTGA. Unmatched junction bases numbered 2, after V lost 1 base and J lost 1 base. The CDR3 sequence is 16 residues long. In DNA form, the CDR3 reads TGTGCCAGCAGCTTAAACGGGAGGGGGAACACCGGGGAGCTGTTTTTT. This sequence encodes CASSLNGRGNTGELFF. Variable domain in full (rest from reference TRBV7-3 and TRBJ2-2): GAGVSQTPSNKVTEKGKYVELRCDPISGHTALYWYRQSLGQGPEFLIYFQGTGAADDSGLPNDRFFAVRPEGSVSTLKIQRTERGDSAVYLCASSLNGRGNTGELFFGEGSRLTVL.

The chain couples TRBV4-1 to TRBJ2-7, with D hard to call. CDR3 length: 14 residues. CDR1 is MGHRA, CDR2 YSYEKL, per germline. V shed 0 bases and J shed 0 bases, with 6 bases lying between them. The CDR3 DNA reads TGCGCCAGCAGCCAAGACACGAGCTCCTACGAGCAGTACTTC. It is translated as CASSQDTSSYEQYF.

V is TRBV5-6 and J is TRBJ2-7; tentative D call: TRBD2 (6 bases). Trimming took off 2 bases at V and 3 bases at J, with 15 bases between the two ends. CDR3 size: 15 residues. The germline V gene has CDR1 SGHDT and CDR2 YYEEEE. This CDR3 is CASSFTTGLLYEQYF. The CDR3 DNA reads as TGTGCCAGCAGCTTTACTACGGGACTCCTCTACGAGCAGTACTTC.

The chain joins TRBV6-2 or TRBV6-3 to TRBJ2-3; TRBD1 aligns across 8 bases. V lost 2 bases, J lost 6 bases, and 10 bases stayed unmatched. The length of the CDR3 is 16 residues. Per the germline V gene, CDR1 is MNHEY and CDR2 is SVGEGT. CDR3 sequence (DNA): TGTGCCAGCAGTTACCGGGACAGGATACGCAGGGATACGCAGTATTTT. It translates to CASSYRDRIRRDTQYF.

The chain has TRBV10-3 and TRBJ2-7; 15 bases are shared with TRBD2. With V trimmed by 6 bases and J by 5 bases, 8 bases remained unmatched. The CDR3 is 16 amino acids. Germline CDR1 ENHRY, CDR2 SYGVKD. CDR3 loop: CAISPGGTSGRNEQYF. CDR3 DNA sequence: TGTGCCATCAGCCCGGGGGGGACTAGCGGGAGGAACGAGCAGTACTTC.

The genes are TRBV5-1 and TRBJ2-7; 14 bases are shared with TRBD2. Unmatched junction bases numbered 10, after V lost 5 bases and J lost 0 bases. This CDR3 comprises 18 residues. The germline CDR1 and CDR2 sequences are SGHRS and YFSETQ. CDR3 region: CASRDGLAGGPPSYEQYF. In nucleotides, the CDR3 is TGCGCCAGCAGGGATGGACTAGCGGGAGGCCCCCCCTCCTACGAGCAGTACTTC.

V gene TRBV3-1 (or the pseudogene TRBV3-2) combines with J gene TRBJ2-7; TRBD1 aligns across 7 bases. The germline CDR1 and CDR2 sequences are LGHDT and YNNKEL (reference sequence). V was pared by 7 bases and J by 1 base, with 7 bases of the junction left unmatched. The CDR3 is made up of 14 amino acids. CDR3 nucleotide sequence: TGTGCCAGCACCCCAGGGGACAGATCCTACGAGCAGTACTTC. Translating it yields CASTPGDRSYEQYF.

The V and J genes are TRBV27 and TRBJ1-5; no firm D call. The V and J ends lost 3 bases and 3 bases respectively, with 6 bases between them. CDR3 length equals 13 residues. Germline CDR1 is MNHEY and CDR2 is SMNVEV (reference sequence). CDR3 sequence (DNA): TGTGCCAGCAGTTTTCGGGACAATCAGCCCCAGCATTTT. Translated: CASSFRDNQPQHF.

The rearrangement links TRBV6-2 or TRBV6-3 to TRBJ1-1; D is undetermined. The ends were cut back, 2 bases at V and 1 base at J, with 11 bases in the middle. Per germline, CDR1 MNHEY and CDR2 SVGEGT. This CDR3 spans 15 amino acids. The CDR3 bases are TGTGCCAGCAGTTACAGCATTCAAGGGAACACTGAAGCTTTCTTT. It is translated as CASSYSIQGNTEAFF.

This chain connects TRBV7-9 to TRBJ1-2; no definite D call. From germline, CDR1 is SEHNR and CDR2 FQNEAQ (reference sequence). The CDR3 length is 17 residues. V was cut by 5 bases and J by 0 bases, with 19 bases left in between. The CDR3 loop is CASSMSTPDGSNYGYTF. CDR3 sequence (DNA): TGTGCCAGCAGCATGTCCACCCCGGACGGCTCTAACTATGGCTACACCTTC.

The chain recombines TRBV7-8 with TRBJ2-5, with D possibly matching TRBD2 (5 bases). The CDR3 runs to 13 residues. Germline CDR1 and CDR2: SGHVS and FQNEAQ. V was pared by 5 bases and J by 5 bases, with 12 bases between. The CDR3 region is CASSPTGGETQYF. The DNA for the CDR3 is TGTGCCAGCAGCCCGACTGGCGGGGAGACCCAGTACTTC. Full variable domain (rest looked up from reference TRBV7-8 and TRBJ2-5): GAGVSQSPRYKVAKRGQDVALRCDPISGHVSLFWYQQALGQGPEFLTYFQNEAQLDKSGLPSDRFFAERPEGSVSTLKIQRTQQEDSAVYLCASSPTGGETQYFGPGTRLLVL.

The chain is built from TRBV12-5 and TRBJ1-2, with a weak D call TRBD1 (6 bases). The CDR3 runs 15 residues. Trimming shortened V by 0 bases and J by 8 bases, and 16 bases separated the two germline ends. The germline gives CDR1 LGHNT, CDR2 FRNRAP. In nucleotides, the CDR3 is TGTGCTAGTGGTTTGGTATCCGCCGGGGGCATGGGCTACACCTTC. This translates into CASGLVSAGGMGYTF. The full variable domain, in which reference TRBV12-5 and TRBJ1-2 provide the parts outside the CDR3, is DARVTQTPRHKVTEMGQEVTMRCQPILGHNTVFWYRQTMMQGLELLAYFRNRAPLDDSGMPKDRFSAEMPDATLATLKIQPSEPRDSAVYFCASGLVSAGGMGYTFGSGTRLTVV.

CDR3 nucleotide sequence: TGTGCCAGCAGCTTAGCGGGGGCGGACTCTGGAAACACCATATATTTT. Translating it yields CASSLAGADSGNTIYF. The J gene is TRBJ1-3, the V gene TRBV7-9; weak D call: TRBD1 (6 bases). The CDR3 sequence is 16 residues long. CDR1 and CDR2 (germline): SEHNR, FQNEAQ (reference sequence). V was cut by 0 bases and J by 0 bases, with 9 bases left in between.

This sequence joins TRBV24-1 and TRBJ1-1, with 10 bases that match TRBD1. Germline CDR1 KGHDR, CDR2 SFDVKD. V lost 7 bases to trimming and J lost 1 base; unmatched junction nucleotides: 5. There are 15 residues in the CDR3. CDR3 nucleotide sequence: TGTGCCACCAGGGGGACAGGGGCCGGGAACACTGAAGCTTTCTTT. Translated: CATRGTGAGNTEAFF.

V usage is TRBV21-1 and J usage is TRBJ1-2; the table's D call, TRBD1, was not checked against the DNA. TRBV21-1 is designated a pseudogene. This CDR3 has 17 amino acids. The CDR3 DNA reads TGTGCCAGCAGCAAAGCGCTGGGACACCTGAATAACTATGGCTACACCTTC. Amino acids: CASSKALGHLNNYGYTF.

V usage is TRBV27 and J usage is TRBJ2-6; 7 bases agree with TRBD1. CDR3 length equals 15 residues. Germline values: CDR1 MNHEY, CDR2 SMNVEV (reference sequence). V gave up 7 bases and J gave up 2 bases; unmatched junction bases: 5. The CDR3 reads CASTTQGAGANVLTF. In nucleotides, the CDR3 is TGTGCCAGCACTACTCAGGGGGCTGGGGCCAACGTCCTGACTTTC.